One sample yielded the 13 T cell receptor beta chains listed below, sequenced in a study of blood T cell repertoires in COVID-19. Sequencing was performed with immunoSEQ multiplex PCR; in TCRdb, only in-frame clones are kept and a portion is missing. In the table there are approximately 200,000 clones, 85% of which are singletons. The specimen sequenced was peripheral blood. Receptors were obtained from a man aged 35 to 55 with acute or convalescent COVID-19.

The CDR3 nucleotides read TGTGCCAGCAGTTTATCACAGATTCTTCTCCCCAACTATGGCTACACCTTC. It is translated as CASSLSQILLPNYGYTF. V is TRBV28 and J is TRBJ1-2; D uncertain. With 1 base removed from V and 2 bases from J, the gap between germline ends came to 17 bases. Per the germline V gene, CDR1 is MDHEN and CDR2 is SYDVKM. The CDR3 is 17 amino acids.

The chain uses TRBV6-6 and TRBJ1-6; D is unresolved. Germline V gene data show CDR1 as MNHNY and CDR2 as SVGAGI (reference sequence). The CDR3 sequence is 16 residues long. Trimming cost V 3 bases and J 3 bases, with 12 bases left between them. CDR3 protein: CASSYYSIFYNSPLHF. CDR3 DNA: TGTGCCAGCAGTTATTACTCAATTTTCTATAATTCACCCCTCCACTTT.

This clone was seen only once. The rearrangement joins TRBV5-5 to TRBJ2-7, with 9 bases lining up with TRBD1. Germline V gene sequence: CDR1 SGHKS, CDR2 YYEKEE (reference sequence). CDR3 length: 15 residues. V lost 2 bases and J lost 2; bases outside the gene matches: 5. CDR3 DNA sequence: TGTGCCAGCAGCTTTTACGGGACAGGGACCTACGAGCAGTACTTC. Amino acid sequence: CASSFYGTGTYEQYF.

The V and J genes are TRBV29-1 and TRBJ1-1; 8 nucleotides match TRBD1. There are 13 residues in the CDR3. The germline V gene encodes CDR1 SQVTM and CDR2 ANQGSEA. The trim removed 3 bases at V and 4 bases at J, leaving 4 bases unmatched. In nucleotides, the CDR3 is TGCAGCGTTGATACAGGGGGGAGCACTGAAGCTTTCTTT. The encoded protein is CSVDTGGSTEAFF.

This chain links TRBV11-2 with TRBJ1-1; D is uncertain. This CDR3 comprises 13 residues. CDR1 is SGHAT and CDR2 is FQNNGV in the germline V gene. V was shortened by 3 bases and J by 1 base, with 6 bases between the two germline ends. CDR3 amino acids: CASSFTGNTEAFF. In nucleotides, the CDR3 is TGTGCCAGCAGCTTTACGGGGAACACTGAAGCTTTCTTT. Full variable domain (rest looked up from reference TRBV11-2 and TRBJ1-1): EAGVAQSPRYKIIEKRQSVAFWCNPISGHATLYWYQQILGQGPKLLIQFQNNGVVDDSQLPKDRFSAERLKGVDSTLKIQPAKLEDSAVYLCASSFTGNTEAFFGQGTRLTVV.

This sequence joins TRBV27 and TRBJ2-1; TRBD2 matches at 8 bases. Per germline, CDR1 MNHEY and CDR2 SMNVEV (reference sequence). Losses at the gene ends were 2 bases for V and 3 bases for J; bases not matched to a gene: 9. The length of the CDR3 is 17 residues. The CDR3 DNA reads TGTGCCAGCAGTTTAAGTTCTCGGGGGGGCATCTACAATGAGCAGTTCTTC. As protein: CASSLSSRGGIYNEQFF.

J is TRBJ1-2 and V is TRBV11-2; 9 nucleotides line up with TRBD1. Germline values: CDR1 SGHAT, CDR2 FQNNGV. This CDR3 comprises 16 residues. V lost 0 bases to trimming and J lost 7 bases; unmatched junction nucleotides: 9. This CDR3 is CASSLDLWDRAGGYTF. CDR3 nucleotide sequence: TGTGCCAGCAGCTTAGATCTGTGGGACAGGGCTGGTGGCTACACCTTC.

The gene calls are TRBV4-1 and TRBJ2-3; 10 nucleotides align to TRBD2. Germline loops: CDR1 MGHRA, CDR2 YSYEKL. This CDR3 spans 16 amino acids. V lost 1 base, J lost 6 bases, and 7 bases stayed unmatched. Written as DNA, the CDR3 is TGCGCCAGCAGCCAAGCCGGTCGTAGCGGGGGGGATACGCAGTATTTT. Translated, it gives CASSQAGRSGGDTQYF.

Remarks on this clone: Compared with germline, one end of the junction differs, possibly owing to a read error. J is TRBJ1-5 and V is TRBV5-5; perhaps TRBD1 as D (5 bases). Per the germline V gene, CDR1 is SGHKS and CDR2 is YYEKEE (reference sequence). This CDR3 has 14 residues. CDR3 nucleotides: TGTGCCAGCAGTGGGGGGACCTCCAATCTGCCCCAGCATTTT. This codes for CASSGGTSNLPQHF.

This clone was seen a handful of times. The chain recombines TRBV5-4 with TRBJ1-4; D is perhaps TRBD1 (5 bases). Germline loops: CDR1 SGHNT, CDR2 YYREEE (reference sequence). CDR3 length: 15 amino acids. Trimming cost V 4 bases and J 8 bases, with 18 bases left between them. The CDR3 DNA sequence: TGTGCCAGCAGCAATGGCCGGGACTACGGGGAAAAACTGTTTTTT. Protein: CASSNGRDYGEKLFF. The variable domain in full, completed from reference TRBV5-4 and TRBJ1-4, reads ETGVTQSPTHLIKTRGQQVTLRCSSQSGHNTVSWYQQALGQGPQFIFQYYREEENGRGNFPPRFSGLQFPNYSSELNVNALELDDSALYLCASSNGRDYGEKLFFGSGTQLSVL.

This sequence joins TRBV6-6 and TRBJ1-4, with D possibly being TRBD1 (5 bases). Germline V gives CDR1 MNHNY, CDR2 SVGAGI (reference sequence). Trimming took 10 bases from V and 0 from J, leaving 18 bases between them. CDR3 length equals 16 residues. The CDR3 protein is CATSPGRDPTNEKLFF. The CDR3 DNA reads as TGTGCCACGTCCCCCGGGAGGGACCCAACTAATGAAAAACTGTTTTTT.

V and J are TRBV7-6 and TRBJ2-2; 15 nucleotides agree with TRBD2. CDR1 is SGHVS, CDR2 FNYEAQ, per germline. The CDR3 totals 19 residues. The ends lost 4 bases at V and 0 bases at J; junction bases unmatched: 6. As DNA, the CDR3 is TGTGCCAGCAGCTCCCCGGGACTAGCGGGGGGCACGAACACCGGGGAGCTGTTTTTT. Translated: CASSSPGLAGGTNTGELFF.

The count of this clone is one. The V call is TRBV30, the J call TRBJ1-6; no clear D. Germline loops: CDR1 GTSNPN, CDR2 SVGIG (reference sequence). The CDR3 contains 16 residues. V lost 0 bases and J 2 bases, leaving 11 bases between the germline ends. The CDR3 here is CAWSVLGSTYNSPLHF. The CDR3 DNA follows: TGTGCCTGGAGTGTTCTCGGGAGCACCTATAATTCACCCCTCCACTTT.